The rows below give T cell receptor beta chains drawn from one sample of a study of blood T cell repertoires in COVID-19. Data came from immunoSEQ multiplex PCR; TCRdb stores just in-frame clones and leaves some out. The data show more than 100,000 clones, around 87% seen once. Sample: peripheral blood. The receptor source for this set is a woman aged 60-70 years with acute or convalescent COVID-19. Each CDR3 is given with its conserved first and last residue. A D gene is named only where the DNA matches it firmly. Expanded clones are given a class, and other clones once, few, many or no size at all.

V gene	J gene	D gene	clone size	CDR3 protein	CDR3 DNA
TRBV28	TRBJ1-2	TRBD1	few	CASSQDRIGGYTF	TGTGCCAGCAGCCAGGACAGGATAGGCGGCTACACCTTC
TRBV4-1	TRBJ1-6	TRBD1	-	CASSHVGQAYNSPLHF	TGCGCCAGCAGCCATGTTGGACAGGCGTATAATTCACCCCTCCACTTT
TRBV11-2	TRBJ2-3	-	-	CASSLEGADTQYF	TGTGCCAGCAGCTTAGAGGGGGCGGATACGCAGTATTTT
TRBV11-2	TRBJ1-2	TRBD1	-	CASSLGDRDGYGYTF	TGTGCCAGCAGCTTAGGGGACAGGGACGGCTATGGCTACACCTTC
TRBV6-5	TRBJ1-1	TRBD1	-	CASSYTLGQGNTEAFF	TGTGCCAGCAGTTACACCTTAGGACAGGGTAACACTGAAGCTTTCTTT
TRBV29-1	TRBJ2-5	TRBD2	-	CSATGTSAQETQYF	TGCAGCGCCACCGGGACTAGCGCACAAGAGACCCAGTACTTC
TRBV15	TRBJ2-7	TRBD1	-	CATSGDRGGYEQYF	TGTGCCACCAGCGGGGACAGGGGAGGATACGAGCAGTACTTC
TRBV5-1	TRBJ1-1	TRBD1	-	CASSKDRDTEAFF	TGCGCCAGCAGCAAGGACAGGGACACTGAAGCTTTCTTT
TRBV7-2	TRBJ2-1	TRBD2	-	CASSLGPSGSNEQFF	TGTGCCAGCAGCTTAGGACCTAGCGGGAGCAATGAGCAGTTCTTC
TRBV5-1	TRBJ1-1	-	once	CASSLEAGREAFF	TGCGCCAGCAGCTTGGAGGCAGGGAGGGAGGCTTTCTTT
TRBV5-1	TRBJ1-1	TRBD1	-	CASSFGDRSTEAFF	TGCGCCAGCAGTTTCGGGGACAGGAGCACTGAAGCTTTCTTT
TRBV6-2/TRBV6-3	TRBJ1-5	-	once	CASSFFGEEQPQHF	TGTGCCAGCAGTTTTTTTGGCGAGGAGCAGCCCCAGCATTTT
TRBV4-1	TRBJ2-5	TRBD2	-	CASSLLAGGLETQYF	TGCGCCAGCAGCCTGCTAGCGGGAGGGCTAGAGACCCAGTACTTC
TRBV11-2	TRBJ2-7	TRBD2	-	CASSPRPSGNSAKEQYF	TGTGCCAGCAGCCCCCGCCCCAGCGGGAACTCGGCGAAAGAGCAGTACTTC
TRBV24-1	TRBJ2-1	TRBD2	-	CATSGYSGRGDEQFF	TGTGCCACCAGTGGGTATAGCGGGAGGGGCGATGAGCAGTTCTTC
TRBV7-6	TRBJ1-2	-	few	CASSLAATGANYGYTF	TGTGCCAGCAGCTTAGCCGCGACAGGAGCTAACTATGGCTACACCTTC
TRBV30	TRBJ1-4	-	-	CAWSSSFLNEKLFF	TGTGCCTGGAGTTCTAGCTTTCTTAATGAAAAACTGTTTTTT
TRBV11-2	TRBJ2-7	-	-	CASSSQRTYEQYF	TGTGCCAGCAGCTCCCAGAGGACCTACGAGCAGTACTTC
TRBV7-8	TRBJ1-2	-	-	CASSFTRGHGYTF	TGTGCCAGCAGCTTTACGCGGGGGCATGGCTACACCTTC
TRBV28	TRBJ1-1	-	-	CASSPRGAAFF	TGTGCCAGCAGCCCACGGGGGGCTGCTTTCTTT
TRBV7-2	TRBJ1-1	TRBD1	once	CASSLQGALNTEAFF	TGTGCCAGCAGCTTACAGGGGGCCTTGAACACTGAAGCTTTCTTT
TRBV9	TRBJ2-5	-	-	CASSVGTSYQETQYF	TGTGCCAGCAGCGTCGGGACTTCGTACCAAGAGACCCAGTACTTC
TRBV19	TRBJ1-2	-	-	CASSKARGSYYGYTF	TGTGCCAGTAGTAAAGCCAGAGGGTCCTACTATGGCTACACCTTC
TRBV7-2	TRBJ2-1	-	-	CASSPAYYNEQFF	TGTGCCAGCAGCCCCGCGTACTACAATGAGCAGTTCTTC
TRBV5-1	TRBJ1-1	-	-	CASSGGQLNTEAFF	TGCGCCAGCAGCGGGGGACAACTGAACACTGAAGCTTTCTTT
TRBV4-2	TRBJ1-3	-	-	CASSQDIAARGNTIYF	TGTGCCAGCAGCCAAGATATCGCGGCCCGTGGAAACACCATATATTTT
TRBV28	TRBJ1-1	-	-	CASKTQGRNTEAFF	TGTGCCAGCAAAACACAGGGAAGAAACACTGAAGCTTTCTTT
TRBV19	TRBJ1-1	TRBD1	-	CASSTGGQGATEAFF	TGTGCCAGTAGTACCGGCGGACAGGGGGCCACTGAAGCTTTCTTT
TRBV6-1	TRBJ2-3	-	-	CASSEPGGTDTQYF	TGTGCCAGCAGTGAACCCGGGGGCACAGATACGCAGTATTTT
TRBV2	TRBJ1-1	-	-	CASTAGGLDTEAFF	TGTGCCAGCACCGCCGGGGGTTTGGACACTGAAGCTTTCTTT
TRBV25-1	TRBJ1-5	TRBD1	-	CASSEEGAYSNQPQHF	TGTGCCAGCAGTGAAGAGGGGGCCTATAGCAATCAGCCCCAGCATTTT
TRBV29-1	TRBJ1-5	TRBD1	-	CSVATGTGVQPQHF	TGCAGCGTCGCCACCGGGACAGGGGTTCAGCCCCAGCATTTT
TRBV5-1	TRBJ2-1	TRBD1	-	CASSFRTGTGYNEQFF	TGCGCCAGCAGCTTCCGGACCGGGACAGGGTACAATGAGCAGTTCTTC
TRBV9	TRBJ1-1	TRBD1	-	CASSRQGANTEAFF	TGTGCCAGCAGTCGACAGGGGGCGAACACTGAAGCTTTCTTT
TRBV5-4	TRBJ2-6	-	-	CASSLGGSGANVLTF	TGTGCCAGCAGCTTGGGAGGGTCTGGGGCCAACGTCCTGACTTTC
TRBV12-3/TRBV12-4	TRBJ1-2	-	-	CASSLYGGYTF	TGTGCCAGCAGTTTGTACGGGGGCTACACCTTC
TRBV4-2	TRBJ2-3	TRBD2	-	CASSPFPAGDTTDTQYF	TGTGCCAGCAGCCCCTTTCCAGCGGGAGATACCACAGATACGCAGTATTTT
TRBV5-1	TRBJ1-1	-	once	CASSPGGREAFF	TGCGCCAGCAGCCCGGGCGGGCGTGAAGCTTTCTTT
TRBV6-5	TRBJ2-1	TRBD2	-	CANELGLAGVGEQFF	TGTGCCAATGAGCTAGGGCTAGCGGGAGTAGGGGAGCAGTTCTTC
TRBV7-3	TRBJ2-3	TRBD2	-	CASSLDSGRAGTQYF	TGTGCCAGCAGCTTAGACTCGGGGAGGGCTGGTACGCAGTATTTT
TRBV2	TRBJ1-5	-	-	CASSAGYLNQPQHF	TGTGCCAGCAGCGCCGGGTACTTGAATCAGCCCCAGCATTTT
TRBV10-2	TRBJ2-1	-	once	CASRLVNEQFF	TGCGCCAGTAGGCTAGTTAATGAGCAGTTCTTC
TRBV5-1	TRBJ2-2	TRBD1	-	CASSQGTGNTGELFF	TGCGCCAGCAGTCAAGGGACAGGGAACACCGGGGAGCTGTTTTTT
TRBV15	TRBJ2-1	-	-	CATRGAPSYNEQFF	TGTGCCACTCGGGGGGCCCCCTCCTACAATGAGCAGTTCTTC
TRBV28	TRBJ2-1	-	-	CASSVASIAYNEQFF	TGTGCCAGCAGTGTAGCGTCGATAGCCTACAATGAGCAGTTCTTC
TRBV5-4	TRBJ1-4	-	-	CASSLERQEKLFF	TGTGCCAGCAGCTTGGAGCGGCAAGAAAAACTGTTTTTT